This TCR beta chain is from a study of cytomegalovirus exposure and HLA in healthy donors. The study ran its PCR with 60 Vbeta and 13 Jbeta primers. Data came from immunoSEQ multiplex PCR; TCRdb stores just in-frame clones and leaves some out. The sample lists roughly 100,000 clones, about 75% occurring once. V lost 1 base and J lost 0; bases outside the gene matches: 8. CDR3 size: 19 residues. Looked up from germline, CDR1 is SGDLS and CDR2 is YYNGEE. Material for sequencing was PBMCs. The receptor comes from a male donor in good health and CMV-seropositive. The genes are TRBV9 and TRBJ2-1, with 12 positions matching TRBD2. Written as DNA, the CDR3 is TGTGCCAGCAGCGTATTTGGGACTAGCGGGTCAAGCTCCTACAATGAGCAGTTCTTC. Translated: CASSVFGTSGSSSYNEQFF.